The 27 T cell receptor beta chains reported below all come from one sample, sequenced in a study of OX40 agonist ivuxolimab in advanced cancers. Method: immunoSEQ multiplex PCR; TCRdb's copy keeps in-frame clones and lacks some. The top ten hold more than 15% of the sample, which has tens of thousands of clones, around 73% seen once. Sequencing was performed on CD4+ or CD8+ T cells sorted from blood, taken in a trial of the OX40 agonist ivuxolimab. The receptors stem from an adult with an advanced solid tumor such as melanoma, head and neck, liver or kidney cancer.

CDR3 residues: CAWKLGSPLHF. CDR3 bases: TGTGCCTGGAAGTTAGGTTCACCCCTCCACTTT. The chain recombines TRBV30 with TRBJ1-6; no clear D gene. The CDR3 contains 11 residues. Germline loops: CDR1 GTSNPN, CDR2 SVGIG (reference sequence). The V end lost 4 bases, the J end lost 9 bases, and 7 bases lay between the germline ends.

The chain couples TRBV13 to TRBJ1-2, with D tentatively TRBD1 (6 bases). From germline, CDR1 is PRHDT and CDR2 FYEKMQ (reference sequence). The length of the CDR3 is 16 residues. Trimming cost V 5 bases and J 4 bases, with 20 bases left between them. Here the CDR3 reads CASSPGGRGALYGYTF. CDR3 nucleotides: TGTGCCAGCAGCCCCGGGGGGAGGGGGGCTCTCTATGGCTACACCTTC.

The rearrangement links TRBV9 to TRBJ2-1, with TRBD1 matching over 7 bases. CDR3 length equals 17 residues. CDR1 and CDR2 from the germline V gene are SGDLS and YYNGEE. Trimming at V came to 0 bases and at J to 4 bases, leaving 10 bases not matched to a gene. In nucleotides, the CDR3 is TGTGCCAGCAGCGTAGGATTAGGGCAGGGGGAATACAATGAGCAGTTCTTC. It yields the protein CASSVGLGQGEYNEQFF.

The chain links TRBV7-6 to TRBJ2-3; tentatively, D is TRBD2 (5 bases). Trimming removed 2 bases from V and 4 bases from J, with 13 bases in between. The CDR3 has 15 amino acids. CDR1 is SGHVS and CDR2 is FNYEAQ in the germline V gene. CDR3 amino acids: CASSLRADGADTQYF. In DNA, the CDR3 is TGTGCCAGCAGCTTAAGGGCAGACGGGGCAGATACGCAGTATTTT.

CDR3 coding DNA: TGTGCCAGTATCCGAGAGGGGACTAGCGGGGGGGAGCAGTTCTTC. This sequence encodes CASIREGTSGGEQFF. The V gene is TRBV6-1, the J gene TRBJ2-1; 15 nucleotides agree with TRBD2. CDR1 is MNHNS and CDR2 is SASEGT in the germline V gene. Unmatched junction bases numbered 10, after V lost 9 bases and J lost 10 bases. This CDR3 is built from 15 residues.

Only a few counts were recorded for this clone. The chain joins TRBV9 to TRBJ1-3; 8 nucleotides agree with TRBD1. V was pared by 0 bases and J by 8 bases, with 10 bases of the junction left unmatched. There are 16 residues in the CDR3. Germline assignment: CDR1 SGDLS and CDR2 YYNGEE. The CDR3 is CASSVGRTGIGDTIYF. In DNA, the CDR3 is TGTGCCAGCAGCGTAGGCCGGACAGGGATTGGTGACACCATATATTTT.

This sequence joins TRBV9 and TRBJ1-4; 7 bases are shared with TRBD1. CDR3 length: 15 amino acids. CDR1 SGDLS and CDR2 YYNGEE come from the germline V gene. After removal of 3 bases from V and 6 bases from J, the junction contained 8 bases not matched to a gene. CDR3 loop: CASSGPGTAHEKLFF. The CDR3 nucleotides are TGTGCCAGCAGCGGACCCGGGACAGCCCATGAAAAACTGTTTTTT.

The chain links TRBV7-2 to TRBJ1-5; D not resolved. The CDR3 length is 15 residues. The V end was cut by 5 bases, the J end by 0 bases, with 11 bases between. The V gene's germline CDR1 is SGHTA and CDR2 FQGNSA. CDR3 amino acids: CASSPASHSNQPQHF. CDR3 sequence (DNA): TGTGCCAGCAGCCCCGCATCCCATAGCAATCAGCCCCAGCATTTT.

This chain connects TRBV11-2 to TRBJ1-2, with TRBD1 matching over 8 bases. Germline CDR1 SGHAT, CDR2 FQNNGV. V was clipped by 0 bases and J by 4 bases; unmatched bases: 13. The CDR3 sequence is 18 residues long. CDR3 nucleotides: TGTGCCAGCAGCTTAGATTTCAGTACAGGGGGTCGGAGCTATGGCTACACCTTC. Its translation: CASSLDFSTGGRSYGYTF.

This sequence joins TRBV7-8 and TRBJ2-7; TRBD1 is a possible D gene (6 bases). The CDR3 is made up of 13 amino acids. The germline CDR1 and CDR2 sequences are SGHVS and FQNEAQ. The V end was cut by 5 bases, the J end by 3 bases, with 11 bases between. CDR3 loop: CASSGDRRYEQYF. CDR3 sequence (DNA): TGTGCCAGCAGCGGTGACAGGCGCTACGAGCAGTACTTC.

The rearrangement uses TRBV5-1 and TRBJ1-3, with D tentatively TRBD1 (6 bases). The germline V gene encodes CDR1 SGHRS and CDR2 YFSETQ. The length of the CDR3 is 17 residues. Trimming left V 0 bases short and J 0 bases short, with 13 bases between. The CDR3 DNA is TGCGCCAGCAGCTTGGCGGACAGTCTGGTCTCTGGAAACACCATATATTTT. Its translation is CASSLADSLVSGNTIYF.

This clone has just one count. V and J are TRBV7-9 and TRBJ1-1, with 7 bases fitting TRBD1. This CDR3 region has 13 residues. V was pared by 6 bases and J by 3 bases, with 4 bases of the junction left unmatched. CDR1 and CDR2 from the germline V gene are SEHNR and FQNEAQ (reference sequence). DNA for the CDR3: TGTGCCAGCAGGGCTACAGGGGACACTGAAGCTTTCTTT. Residues: CASRATGDTEAFF. Variable domain in full (rest from reference TRBV7-9 and TRBJ1-1): DTGVSQNPRHKITKRGQNVTFRCDPISEHNRLYWYRQTLGQGPEFLTYFQNEAQLEKSRLLSDRFSAERPKGSFSTLEIQRTEQGDSAMYLCASRATGDTEAFFGQGTRLTVV.

This clone was seen only a few times. This chain connects TRBV5-1 to TRBJ2-1; 8 bases are shared with TRBD1. Germline CDR1 SGHRS, CDR2 YFSETQ. Trimming at V came to 0 bases and at J to 7 bases, leaving 6 bases not matched to a gene. The CDR3 length is 15 residues. CDR3 DNA sequence: TGCGCCAGCAGCTTGGGCCGGACAGGGTGGAATGAGCAGTTCTTC. Its protein product is CASSLGRTGWNEQFF. Drawing the rest from reference TRBV5-1 and TRBJ2-1, the complete variable domain is KAGVTQTPRYLIKTRGQQVTLSCSPISGHRSVSWYQQTPGQGLQFLFEYFSETQRNKGNFPGRFSGRQFSNSRSEMNVSTLELGDSALYLCASSLGRTGWNEQFFGPGTRLTVL.

The CDR3 coding sequence is TGTGCCAGTAGTTCAGGGTCAACCTACAATGAGCAGTTCTTC. Its translation: CASSSGSTYNEQFF. This sequence joins TRBV19 and TRBJ2-1, with D perhaps TRBD1 (5 bases). Germline CDR1 and CDR2: LNHDA and SQIVND (reference sequence). V lost 5 bases and J 2 bases, leaving 10 bases between the germline ends. There are 14 residues in the CDR3.

This chain joins TRBV6-1 and TRBJ2-7; the match to TRBD1 covers 9 bases. This CDR3 has 15 amino acids. CDR1 MNHNS and CDR2 SASEGT come from the germline V gene. The V segment lost 1 base and the J segment 2 bases; nucleotides outside the gene matches: 3. CDR3 nucleotides: TGTGCCAGCAGTGAAGGGACAGGGGCTCCCTACGAGCAGTACTTC. This encodes CASSEGTGAPYEQYF.

This clone is labeled medium-sized (0.01 to 0.1%). This chain uses TRBV19 with TRBJ1-5; D gene uncertain. Germline V gene lookup returns CDR1 LNHDA and CDR2 SQIVND (reference sequence). CDR3 length: 15 residues. The V end was cut by 4 bases, the J end by 2 bases, with 12 bases between. The CDR3 sequence is CASSRGPWGNQPQHF. The CDR3 DNA reads as TGTGCCAGTAGTAGAGGGCCTTGGGGCAATCAGCCCCAGCATTTT.

V usage is TRBV7-6 and J usage is TRBJ2-7; D may match TRBD1 or TRBD2 (5 bases each). CDR3 size: 13 residues. V lost 6 bases, J lost 1 base, and 10 bases lay in between. CDR1 SGHVS and CDR2 FNYEAQ come from the germline V gene. The CDR3 loop reads CASRGPLSYEQYF. In DNA form, the CDR3 reads TGTGCCAGCAGGGGACCGCTATCCTACGAGCAGTACTTC.

The rearrangement uses TRBV25-1 and TRBJ2-7, with TRBD1 identical over 7 bases. Germline CDR1 is MGHDK and CDR2 is SYGVNS. V gave up 4 bases and J gave up 2 bases; unmatched junction bases: 8. The CDR3 sequence is 15 residues long. The CDR3 DNA reads as TGTGCCAGCAGTGGCCGGGACAGAGCTACCTACGAGCAGTACTTC. This codes for CASSGRDRATYEQYF.

This chain joins TRBV5-8 and TRBJ2-5, with D unclear. Germline CDR1 and CDR2: SGHTS and YDEGEE. V shed 0 bases and J shed 0 bases, with 12 bases lying between them. The CDR3 runs 16 residues. Here the CDR3 reads CASSLVSLENQETQYF. The CDR3, as DNA: TGTGCCAGCAGCTTGGTAAGCCTAGAAAACCAAGAGACCCAGTACTTC.

The rearrangement links TRBV4-3 to TRBJ2-5, with 9 nucleotides matching TRBD2. V dropped 0 bases and J dropped 1; count of bases not matched to a gene: 0. The germline V gene encodes CDR1 LGHNA and CDR2 YSLEER. This CDR3 has 15 residues. CDR3: CASSQERGGQETQYF. CDR3 bases: TGCGCCAGCAGCCAAGAGCGGGGGGGCCAAGAGACCCAGTACTTC.

This rearrangement joins TRBV9 to TRBJ2-2; D not resolved. From germline, CDR1 is SGDLS and CDR2 YYNGEE. Trimming left V 4 bases short and J 4 bases short, with 14 bases between. CDR3 length: 15 residues. The CDR3 spells CASSSWKGPTGELFF. CDR3 DNA sequence: TGTGCCAGCAGCTCATGGAAGGGTCCCACCGGGGAGCTGTTTTTT.

This sequence joins TRBV4-2 and TRBJ2-6, with D unresolved. The germline V and J ends were trimmed by 0 bases and 4 bases, with 10 bases remaining between them. CDR1 is LGHNA, CDR2 YNFKEQ, per germline. This CDR3 contains 16 residues. The CDR3: CASSQDSSAGANVLTF. DNA for the CDR3: TGTGCCAGCAGCCAAGATAGCTCCGCCGGGGCCAACGTCCTGACTTTC.

The chain couples TRBV11-3 to TRBJ1-1; 7 positions agree with TRBD1. The CDR3 totals 14 residues. Per the germline V gene, CDR1 is SGHNT and CDR2 is YENEEA. The junction had 4 bases not matched to a gene; V was cut back by 4 bases and J by 2 bases. The CDR3 region is CASSSRQGNTEAFF. CDR3 sequence (DNA): TGTGCCAGCAGCTCCCGACAGGGTAACACTGAAGCTTTCTTT.

V gene TRBV27 combines with J gene TRBJ1-5, with 8 positions matching TRBD1. Germline values: CDR1 MNHEY, CDR2 SMNVEV (reference sequence). V was clipped by 5 bases and J by 2 bases; unmatched bases: 5. The CDR3 is 15 amino acids. CDR3 coding DNA: TGTGCCAGCAGTACAGACAGGGGTGGCAATCAGCCCCAGCATTTT. Its protein product is CASSTDRGGNQPQHF.

The V call is TRBV7-2, the J call TRBJ2-7, with 8 bases matching TRBD1. CDR3 length: 15 amino acids. V shed 5 bases and J 6 bases; nucleotides not matched to a gene: 12. Per the germline V gene, CDR1 is SGHTA and CDR2 is FQGNSA. The chain's CDR3 is CASSPGQGSLLEQYF. CDR3 DNA sequence: TGTGCCAGCAGCCCCGGACAGGGAAGCCTGCTCGAGCAGTACTTC.

This clone came up a few times. The rearrangement joins TRBV4-1 to TRBJ2-7, with 10 bases identical to TRBD1. The CDR3 is 13 amino acids. V was clipped by 9 bases and J by 1 base; unmatched bases: 3. CDR1 is MGHRA, CDR2 YSYEKL, per germline. CDR3 DNA sequence: TGCGCCAGTGGGGGACAGGGGTCCTACGAGCAGTACTTC. This codes for CASGGQGSYEQYF.

CDR3 DNA: TGTGCCAGCAGCTTGATGGGGGCTGGCACTGAAGCTTTCTTT. Protein: CASSLMGAGTEAFF. This chain joins TRBV7-8 and TRBJ1-1; TRBD1 might be the D (6 bases). The germline CDR1 and CDR2 sequences are SGHVS and FQNEAQ. The germline V and J ends were trimmed by 3 bases and 4 bases, with 12 bases remaining between them. The CDR3 sequence is 14 residues long.